The rows below give T cell receptor beta chains drawn from one sample of a study of cytomegalovirus exposure and HLA in healthy donors. TCRdb keeps only in-frame clones here, not all; method: immunoSEQ multiplex PCR. The table includes about 200,000 clones, roughly 86% detected once. The sequencing sample was made of PBMCs. The receptors come from a woman younger than 30 in good health and CMV-seronegative. Each CDR3 is given with its conserved first and last residue.

v_gene,j_gene,CDR3aa
TRBV6-1,TRBJ1-2,CASSASTGNYGYTF
TRBV13,TRBJ2-2,CASSLGPGTGPNTGELFF
TRBV9,TRBJ2-2,CASSSLSERPGELFF
TRBV6-1,TRBJ1-1,CASIGQGPMNTEAFF
TRBV11-3,TRBJ2-1,CASSLAGTGSYNEQFF
TRBV6-6,TRBJ1-1,CASSPLQDTEAFF
TRBV19,TRBJ2-7,CASSIRFKIAAGTREGGEQYF
TRBV5-1,TRBJ1-1,CASSLMTGLNTEAFF
TRBV5-6,TRBJ1-3,CASSTREGPGNTIYF
TRBV6-6,TRBJ1-2,CASSYSSGDGYTF
TRBV28,TRBJ1-5,CASNAHRDSNQPQHF
TRBV5-1,TRBJ1-2,CASRTGADGYTF
TRBV6-5,TRBJ2-5,CASRGLVGETQYF
TRBV5-1,TRBJ2-5,CASSLAGETQYF
TRBV27,TRBJ2-5,CASSLSLAGGETQYF
TRBV19,TRBJ1-1,CASKGGTGGRTEAFF
TRBV11-2,TRBJ1-1,CASSPTTGQNTEAFF
TRBV5-1,TRBJ2-3,CASSSSAGTDTQYF
TRBV5-1,TRBJ1-1,CASSPDRDTEAFF
TRBV9,TRBJ1-2,CASSVVTGGYYGYTF